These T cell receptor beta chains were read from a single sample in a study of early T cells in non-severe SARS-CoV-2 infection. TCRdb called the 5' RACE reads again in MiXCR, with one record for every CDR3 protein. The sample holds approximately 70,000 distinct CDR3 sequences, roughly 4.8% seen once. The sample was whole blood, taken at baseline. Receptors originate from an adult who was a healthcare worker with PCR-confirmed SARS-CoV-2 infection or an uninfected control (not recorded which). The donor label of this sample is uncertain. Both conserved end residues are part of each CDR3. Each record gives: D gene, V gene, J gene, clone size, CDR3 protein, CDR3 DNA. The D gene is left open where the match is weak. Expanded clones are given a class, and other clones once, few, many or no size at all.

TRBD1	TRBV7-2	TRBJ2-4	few	CASRSQRPDRGFKGKNIQYF	TGTGCCAGCAGATCCCAAAGACCGGACAGGGGATTCAAAGGCAAAAACATTCAGTACTTC
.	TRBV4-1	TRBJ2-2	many	CASSQDYRVNTGELFF	TGCGCCAGCAGCCAAGACTACAGGGTCAACACCGGGGAGCTGTTTTTT
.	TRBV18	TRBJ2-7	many	CASSPSGRPYEQYF	TGTGCCAGCTCACCGTCGGGCAGGCCCTACGAGCAGTACTTC
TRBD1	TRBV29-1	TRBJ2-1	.	CSVNRGSVNEQFF	TGCAGCGTCAACAGGGGTTCGGTAAATGAGCAGTTCTTC
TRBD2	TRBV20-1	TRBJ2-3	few	CSASLGRGGDTQYF	TGCAGTGCCTCATTGGGGCGGGGGGGAGATACGCAGTATTTT
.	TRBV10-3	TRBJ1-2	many	CAISDNKNYGYTF	TGTGCCATCAGTGACAACAAGAACTATGGCTACACCTTC
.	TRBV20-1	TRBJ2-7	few	CSALRPYEQYF	TGCAGTGCATTGCGCCCCTACGAGCAGTACTTC
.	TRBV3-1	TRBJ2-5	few	CASSQDAQTQYF	TGTGCCAGCAGCCAAGACGCCCAGACCCAGTACTTC
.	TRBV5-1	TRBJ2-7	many	CASSGHRDYYEQYF	TGCGCCAGCAGCGGGCACCGGGATTACTACGAGCAGTACTTC
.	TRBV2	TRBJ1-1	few	CASRDARGNTEAFF	TGTGCCAGCAGGGATGCGAGGGGGAACACTGAAGCTTTCTTT
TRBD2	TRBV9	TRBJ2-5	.	CASSERWTSRETQYF	TGTGCCAGCAGCGAGAGATGGACTAGCAGGGAGACCCAGTACTTC
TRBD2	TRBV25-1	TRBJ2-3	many	CASSERLGLAGMTSTDTQYF	TGTGCCAGCAGTGAGAGGCTGGGGTTAGCGGGTATGACTAGCACAGATACGCAGTATTTT
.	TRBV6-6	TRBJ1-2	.	CASSYLGQGAPNYGYTF	TGTGCCAGCAGTTATTTGGGGCAGGGAGCTCCTAACTATGGCTACACCTTC
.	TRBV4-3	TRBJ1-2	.	CPDSQEGFLTGYGYTF	TGCCCCGACAGCCAAGAGGGCTTTTTGACAGGCTATGGCTACACCTTC
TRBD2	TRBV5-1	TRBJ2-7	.	CASAWTSQRSYEQYF	TGCGCCAGCGCCTGGACTAGCCAACGCTCCTACGAGCAGTACTTC
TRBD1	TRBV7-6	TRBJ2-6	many	CASSPSDRDLSGANVLTF	TGTGCCAGCAGCCCAAGTGACAGGGACCTCTCTGGGGCCAACGTCCTGACTTTC
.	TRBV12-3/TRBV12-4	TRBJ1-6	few	CASTSRRTSPLHF	TGTGCCAGCACCTCAAGGAGGACTTCACCCCTCCACTTT
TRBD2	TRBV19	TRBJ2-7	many	CASKDRGGPGPWEQYF	TGTGCCAGTAAGGATCGCGGGGGTCCTGGGCCGTGGGAGCAGTACTTC
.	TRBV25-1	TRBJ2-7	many	CASSVSGQRIVGQYF	TGTGCCAGCAGTGTCAGCGGACAGCGAATTGTTGGGCAGTACTTC
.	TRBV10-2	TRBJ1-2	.	CASSESRQNYGYTF	TGCGCCAGCAGTGAGTCGCGGCAGAACTATGGCTACACCTTC
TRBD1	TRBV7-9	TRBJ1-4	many	CASSFGQGANEKLFF	TGTGCCAGCAGCTTCGGACAGGGGGCAAATGAAAAACTGTTTTTT
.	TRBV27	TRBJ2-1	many	CASRLRDNPHNEQFF	TGTGCCAGCAGGCTAAGGGACAACCCACACAATGAGCAGTTCTTC
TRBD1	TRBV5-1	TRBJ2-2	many	CASSYGTGGSGLPGELFF	TGCGCCAGCAGCTACGGGACAGGGGGCAGCGGACTTCCCGGGGAGCTGTTTTTT
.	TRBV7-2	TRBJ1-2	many	CASSFEAGNYGYTF	TGTGCCAGCAGCTTCGAGGCAGGGAACTATGGCTACACCTTC
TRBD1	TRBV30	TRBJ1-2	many	CAWSVGQDYGYTF	TGTGCCTGGAGTGTGGGACAGGACTATGGCTACACCTTC
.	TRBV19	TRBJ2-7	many	CASSPADFGDEQYF	TGTGCCAGCTCGCCGGCGGATTTCGGAGACGAGCAGTACTTC
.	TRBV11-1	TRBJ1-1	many	CASSSLQGAATEAFF	TGTGCCAGCAGCTCACTACAGGGCGCCGCGACTGAAGCTTTCTTT
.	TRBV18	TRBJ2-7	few	CASSGRYEQYF	TGTGCCAGCTCTGGACGCTACGAGCAGTACTTC
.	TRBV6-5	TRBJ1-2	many	CASRTQRRGGNYGYTF	TGTGCCAGCAGAACCCAGCGGCGGGGGGGAAACTATGGCTACACCTTC
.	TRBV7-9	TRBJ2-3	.	CASSPTGGGSTDTQYF	TGTGCCAGCAGCCCGACCGGGGGCGGAAGCACAGATACGCAGTATTTT
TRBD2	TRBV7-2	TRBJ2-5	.	CASSSTGGGETQYF	TGTGCCAGCAGCTCTACGGGGGGTGGAGAGACCCAGTACTTC
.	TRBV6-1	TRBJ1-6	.	CASSEIAPSPLHF	TGTGCCAGCAGTGAAATTGCACCTTCACCCCTCCACTTT
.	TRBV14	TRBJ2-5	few	CASSPDSLGRTQYF	TGTGCCAGCAGCCCCGACAGCCTCGGCCGGACCCAGTACTTC
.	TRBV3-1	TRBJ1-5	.	CASSQVSGGSNQPQHF	TGTGCCAGCAGCCAAGTTTCGGGCGGGAGCAATCAGCCCCAGCATTTT
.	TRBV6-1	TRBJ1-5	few	CASRDRSNQPQHF	TGTGCCAGCAGAGACAGGAGCAATCAGCCCCAGCATTTT
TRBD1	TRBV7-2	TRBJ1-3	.	CASSSDRVSGNTIYF	TGTGCCAGCAGCTCGGACAGGGTCAGTGGAAACACCATATATTTT
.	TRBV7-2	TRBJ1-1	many	CASSWARANTEAFF	TGTGCCAGCAGCTGGGCCAGAGCGAACACTGAAGCTTTCTTT
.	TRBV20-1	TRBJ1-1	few	CSASPNSGGTEAFF	TGCAGTGCGAGCCCCAACTCGGGGGGCACTGAAGCTTTCTTT
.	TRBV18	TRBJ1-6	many	CASSTDTINSPLHF	TGTGCCAGCTCAACAGACACGATTAATTCACCCCTCCACTTT
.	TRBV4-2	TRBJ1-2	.	CASSQQVLETVYTF	TGTGCCAGCAGCCAACAAGTCCTCGAAACCGTCTACACCTTC
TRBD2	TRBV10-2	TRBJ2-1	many	CASIEGPSGGVSYNEQFF	TGCGCCAGCATCGAAGGTCCTAGCGGGGGGGTCTCCTACAATGAGCAGTTCTTC
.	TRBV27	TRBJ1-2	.	CASSSGTVYGYTF	TGTGCCAGCAGTTCGGGAACAGTCTATGGCTACACCTTC
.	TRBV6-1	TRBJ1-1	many	CASMRAEAFF	TGTGCCAGCATGAGGGCTGAAGCTTTCTTT
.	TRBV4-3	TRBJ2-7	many	CASSQSLGSYYEQYF	TGCGCCAGCAGCCAATCCTTAGGATCCTACTACGAGCAGTACTTC
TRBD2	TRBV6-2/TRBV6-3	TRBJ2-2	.	CASKTSAYFGELFF	TGTGCCAGCAAAACTAGCGCCTATTTCGGGGAGCTGTTTTTT
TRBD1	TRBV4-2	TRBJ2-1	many	CASSQDPGQGASARNEQFF	TGTGCCAGCAGCCAAGACCCGGGACAGGGGGCTTCCGCACGGAATGAGCAGTTCTTC
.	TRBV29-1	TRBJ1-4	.	CSVEELEKLFF	TGCAGCGTTGAAGAGCTTGAAAAACTGTTTTTT
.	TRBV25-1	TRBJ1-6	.	CASLWGPNSPLHF	TGTGCCAGCCTTTGGGGACCTAATTCACCCCTCCACTTT
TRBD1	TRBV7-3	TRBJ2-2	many	CASSMRTGNTGELFF	TGTGCCAGCAGCATGAGGACAGGGAACACCGGGGAGCTGTTTTTT
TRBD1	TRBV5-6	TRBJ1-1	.	CASSLGRGRTEAFF	TGTGCCAGCAGCTTGGGCAGGGGGCGGACTGAAGCTTTCTTT
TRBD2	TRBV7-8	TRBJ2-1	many	CASSSRAGGSTNEQFF	TGTGCCAGCAGCTCAAGGGCGGGGGGGTCGACGAATGAGCAGTTCTTC
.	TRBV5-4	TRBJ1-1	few	CASTSRTEAFF	TGTGCCAGCACGAGTCGGACTGAAGCTTTCTTT
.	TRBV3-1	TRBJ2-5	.	CASSQFETQYF	TGTGCCAGCAGCCAATTCGAGACCCAGTACTTC
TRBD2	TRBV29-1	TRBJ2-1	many	CSVVRGGSYNEQFF	TGCAGCGTTGTACGGGGGGGCTCCTACAATGAGCAGTTCTTC
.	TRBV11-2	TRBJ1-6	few	CASSPSPGPPDNSPLHF	TGTGCCAGCAGCCCGTCCCCGGGACCCCCGGATAATTCACCCCTCCACTTT
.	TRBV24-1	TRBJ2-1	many	CATSGRGGSYNEQFF	TGTGCCACCAGTGGGAGGGGGGGCTCCTACAATGAGCAGTTCTTC
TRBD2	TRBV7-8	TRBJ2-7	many	CASSPLAEGEQYF	TGTGCCAGCAGCCCTCTAGCGGAGGGGGAGCAGTACTTC
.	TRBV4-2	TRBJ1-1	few	CASSQVLQGSFTEAFF	TGTGCCAGCAGCCAAGTCCTACAGGGTTCGTTCACTGAAGCTTTCTTT
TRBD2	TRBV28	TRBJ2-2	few	CASMTSGDTGELFF	TGTGCCAGCATGACTAGCGGGGACACCGGGGAGCTGTTTTTT